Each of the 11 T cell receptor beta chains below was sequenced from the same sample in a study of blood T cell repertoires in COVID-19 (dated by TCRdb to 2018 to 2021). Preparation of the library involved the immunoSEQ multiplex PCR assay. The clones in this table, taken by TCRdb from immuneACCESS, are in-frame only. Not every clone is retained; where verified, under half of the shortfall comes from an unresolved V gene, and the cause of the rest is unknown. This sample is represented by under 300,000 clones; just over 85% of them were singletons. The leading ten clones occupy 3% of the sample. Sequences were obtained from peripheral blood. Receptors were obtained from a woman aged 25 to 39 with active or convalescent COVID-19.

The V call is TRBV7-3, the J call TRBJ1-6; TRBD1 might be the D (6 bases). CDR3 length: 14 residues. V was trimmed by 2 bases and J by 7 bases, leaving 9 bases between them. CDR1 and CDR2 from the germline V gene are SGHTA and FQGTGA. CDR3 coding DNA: TGTGCCAGCAGCTTACAGGGGAGAAATTCACCCCTCCACTTT. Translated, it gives CASSLQGRNSPLHF. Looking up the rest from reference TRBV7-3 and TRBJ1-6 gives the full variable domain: GAGVSQTPSNKVTEKGKYVELRCDPISGHTALYWYRQSLGQGPEFLIYFQGTGAADDSGLPNDRFFAVRPEGSVSTLKIQRTERGDSAVYLCASSLQGRNSPLHFGNGTRLTVT.

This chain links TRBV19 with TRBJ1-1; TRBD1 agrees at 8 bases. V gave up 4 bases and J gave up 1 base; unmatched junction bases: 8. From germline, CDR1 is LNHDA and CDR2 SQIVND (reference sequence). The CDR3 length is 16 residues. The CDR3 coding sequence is TGTGCCAGTAGTACCCGGACAGGGACGGGGAACACTGAAGCTTTCTTT. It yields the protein CASSTRTGTGNTEAFF.

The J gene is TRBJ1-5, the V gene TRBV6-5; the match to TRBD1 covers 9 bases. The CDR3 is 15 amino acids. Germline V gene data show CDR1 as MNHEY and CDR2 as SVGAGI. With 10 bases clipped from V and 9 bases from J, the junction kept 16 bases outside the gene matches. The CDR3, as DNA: TGTGCCACCACGGGACAGGGCCTAACGGGGAGGCCCCAGCATTTT. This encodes CATTGQGLTGRPQHF.

The CDR3, as DNA: TGTGCCAGCAGTGATCCCAGCGGGGGGGCTTACAATGAGCAGTTCTTC. Translating gives CASSDPSGGAYNEQFF. The chain links TRBV25-1 to TRBJ2-1; the match to TRBD2 covers 10 bases. V trimming: 3 bases; J trimming: 4 bases; junction bases outside the gene matches: 6. CDR1 and CDR2 from the germline V gene are MGHDK and SYGVNS. The CDR3 loop spans 16 amino acids.

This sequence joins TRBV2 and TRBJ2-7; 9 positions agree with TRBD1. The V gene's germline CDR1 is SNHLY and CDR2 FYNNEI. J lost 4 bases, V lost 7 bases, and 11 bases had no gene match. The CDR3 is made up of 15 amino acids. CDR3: CASNSPGQGIYEQYF. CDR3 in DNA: TGTGCCAGCAATTCCCCGGGACAGGGAATTTACGAGCAGTACTTC.

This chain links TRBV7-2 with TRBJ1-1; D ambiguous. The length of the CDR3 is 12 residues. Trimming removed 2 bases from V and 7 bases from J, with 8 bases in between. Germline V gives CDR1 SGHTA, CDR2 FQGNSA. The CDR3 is CASSLLAGEAFF. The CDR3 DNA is TGTGCCAGCAGCTTACTGGCGGGTGAAGCTTTCTTT.

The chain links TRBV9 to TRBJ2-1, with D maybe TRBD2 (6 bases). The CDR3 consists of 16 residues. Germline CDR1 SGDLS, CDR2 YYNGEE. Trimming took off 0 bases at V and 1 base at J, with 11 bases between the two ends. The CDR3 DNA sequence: TGTGCCAGCAGCGTAGAAAAGGGGAGGTCCTACAATGAGCAGTTCTTC. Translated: CASSVEKGRSYNEQFF.

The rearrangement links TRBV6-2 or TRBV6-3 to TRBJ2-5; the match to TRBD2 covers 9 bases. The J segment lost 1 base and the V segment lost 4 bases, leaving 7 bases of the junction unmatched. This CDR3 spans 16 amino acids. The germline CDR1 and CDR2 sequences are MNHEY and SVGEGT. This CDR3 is CASSSPGLATQETQYF. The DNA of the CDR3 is TGTGCCAGCAGTTCCCCTGGACTAGCGACCCAAGAGACCCAGTACTTC.

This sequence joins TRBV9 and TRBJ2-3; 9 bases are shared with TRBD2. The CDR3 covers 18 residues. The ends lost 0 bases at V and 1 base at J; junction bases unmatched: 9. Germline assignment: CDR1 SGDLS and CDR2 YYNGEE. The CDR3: CASSVAQGIAGGTDTQYF. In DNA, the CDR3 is TGTGCCAGCAGCGTAGCCCAGGGGATAGCGGGGGGCACAGATACGCAGTATTTT.

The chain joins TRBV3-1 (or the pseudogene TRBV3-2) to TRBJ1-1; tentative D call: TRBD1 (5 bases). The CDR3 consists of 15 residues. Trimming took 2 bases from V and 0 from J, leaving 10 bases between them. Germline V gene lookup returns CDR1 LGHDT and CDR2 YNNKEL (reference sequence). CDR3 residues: CASSQRRQMNTEAFF. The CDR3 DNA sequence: TGTGCCAGCAGCCAACGAAGACAGATGAACACTGAAGCTTTCTTT.

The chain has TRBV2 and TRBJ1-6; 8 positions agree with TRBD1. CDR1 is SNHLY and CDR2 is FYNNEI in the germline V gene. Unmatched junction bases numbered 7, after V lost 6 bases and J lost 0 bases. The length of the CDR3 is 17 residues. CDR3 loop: CASSQRQGSSYNSPLHF. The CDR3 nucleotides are TGTGCCAGCAGCCAAAGACAGGGGAGCTCCTATAATTCACCCCTCCACTTT.